The sequence of this T cell receptor (beta chain) was determined in a study of blood T cell repertoires in COVID-19. The overall study: The study drew acute and convalescent COVID-19 samples from the United States, Italy and Spain. Sources were T cells, B-cell-depleted T cells, or PBMCs; the material itself was cDNA or gDNA.

Germline V lookup: CDR1 KGHSH, CDR2 LQKENI. The CDR3 totals 14 residues. Trimming stripped 6 bases from V and 4 bases from J, with 15 bases between. Original handling: Counts of nucleated cells, estimated from reference gene primer amplification, were obtained. Generated by immunoSEQ multiplex PCR, the TCRdb table keeps only in-frame clones and is missing some. D and trimming come from the DNA, and the V and J calls and clone size come from that table. This sample has some 240,000 clones; approximately 86% occur once, and the top ten carry 6% to 9%. The receptor was isolated from a man aged 55 to 70 who had recovered from COVID-19. What was sequenced was peripheral blood. The V gene is TRBV18, the J gene TRBJ1-1, with D maybe TRBD1 (6 bases). CDR3 DNA: TGTGCCAGCTCTTACCTAACAGGGATCACTGAAGCTTTCTTT. Translating it yields CASSYLTGITEAFF.